The rows below give T cell receptor beta chains drawn from one sample of a study of blood T cell repertoires in COVID-19. The method was immunoSEQ multiplex PCR; TCRdb's version includes in-frame clones alone and lacks a portion of them. Of some 300,000 clones listed, approximately 88% were seen once; the top ten hold approximately 6.6%. Sequencing was done on a sample of peripheral blood. The receptors stem from a woman in her 30s who had recovered from COVID-19. Both conserved end residues are part of each CDR3. The D gene is left open where the match is weak. The size entry is marked missing in some rows and otherwise reads once, few, many or a size class.

clone size	D gene	V gene	J gene	CDR3 DNA	CDR3 protein
NA	NA	TRBV28	TRBJ1-4	TGTGCCAGCAGTCGGGCCGGGGCAGGGGCAACTAATGAAAAACTGTTTTTT	CASSRAGAGATNEKLFF
NA	TRBD1	TRBV30	TRBJ1-3	TGTGCCTGGAGGATTACAGGGGGCAGAAACACCATATATTTT	CAWRITGGRNTIYF
once	TRBD1	TRBV5-1	TRBJ2-3	TGCGCCAGCAGCCCCTGGCAGGGGGCATGGACAGATACGCAGTATTTT	CASSPWQGAWTDTQYF
NA	NA	TRBV27	TRBJ2-5	TGTGCCAGCAGTCCGGGCAGCGGTGAGGCTGAGGTTACCCAGTACTTC	CASSPGSGEAEVTQYF
NA	TRBD2	TRBV29-1	TRBJ2-5	TGCAGCGTTCCTAGACTAGCGGAAGAGACCCAGTACTTC	CSVPRLAEETQYF
NA	NA	TRBV28	TRBJ2-6	TGTGCCAGCAGTTTCCGGGGGGCGCGAGGGGCCAACGTCCTGACTTTC	CASSFRGARGANVLTF
NA	TRBD1	TRBV28	TRBJ1-5	TGTGCCAGCACCCCGGGACAGGGTTTAGGAAAGCCCCAGCATTTT	CASTPGQGLGKPQHF
NA	TRBD1	TRBV5-1	TRBJ2-2	TGCGCCAGCAGCTTGGGACAGGGCCCGTACGGGGAGCTGTTTTTT	CASSLGQGPYGELFF
NA	NA	TRBV4-2	TRBJ1-5	TGTGCCAGCAGCCAAGGGGGGGGTAGCAATCAGCCCCAGCATTTT	CASSQGGGSNQPQHF
NA	NA	TRBV28	TRBJ1-1	TGTGCCAGCAGGAGAGGGAGGTTCGTGACTGAAGCTTTCTTT	CASRRGRFVTEAFF
NA	NA	TRBV28	TRBJ1-5	TGTGCCAGCAGCTCAAGGGGCAGCAATCAGCCCCAGCATTTT	CASSSRGSNQPQHF
NA	TRBD2	TRBV7-8	TRBJ2-7	TGTGCCAGCAGCTTGTTACTAGCGGGGGGAAGGAGCTCCTACGAGCAGTACTTC	CASSLLLAGGRSSYEQYF
NA	NA	TRBV2	TRBJ2-5	TGTGCCAGCAGGGAGGGGCATCAGACCCAGTACTTC	CASREGHQTQYF
NA	NA	TRBV28	TRBJ2-2	TGTGCCAGCAGTTTACTCGGGGGTCCGAGGACCGGGGAGCTGTTTTTT	CASSLLGGPRTGELFF
NA	TRBD1	TRBV2	TRBJ1-1	TGTGCCAGCAGTGTTGGACAGGGAGGTTTCAAGGGAGCTTTCTTT	CASSVGQGGFKGAFF
NA	NA	TRBV7-3	TRBJ2-7	TGTGCCAGCAGCACCTCCCCGAGGTCCGGGCAGTACTTC	CASSTSPRSGQYF
few	NA	TRBV19	TRBJ1-1	TGTGCCAGTAGTATTGGCCAGTACACTGAAGCTTTCTTT	CASSIGQYTEAFF
NA	NA	TRBV2	TRBJ1-4	TGTGCCACCGCGACAGGTACCAACGAAAAACTGTTTTTT	CATATGTNEKLFF
NA	NA	TRBV5-1	TRBJ2-1	TGCGCCAGCAGCTTGGGAACTCTTGAGCAGTTCTTC	CASSLGTLEQFF
NA	NA	TRBV6-5	TRBJ2-7	TGTGCCAGCAGTTCCTCGACAGGTTTCTACGAGCAGTACTTC	CASSSSTGFYEQYF
NA	NA	TRBV7-3	TRBJ2-3	TGTGCCACAATGCAGGGGTCGGATACAGATACGCAGTATTTT	CATMQGSDTDTQYF
NA	NA	TRBV28	TRBJ2-1	TGTGCCAGCATACCCGACACTTACAATGAGCAGTTCTTC	CASIPDTYNEQFF
NA	TRBD1	TRBV28	TRBJ1-2	TGTGCCAGCAGTCGACAGGGGGGGACCTATGGCTACACCTTC	CASSRQGGTYGYTF
NA	NA	TRBV3-1/TRBV3-2	TRBJ1-2	TGTGCCAGCAGCCAAGCGGCAGGTAGGAACTATGGCTACACCTTC	CASSQAAGRNYGYTF
NA	NA	TRBV9	TRBJ2-7	TGTGCCAGCAGCGCCTCAGGGACACCCTCCTACGAGCAGTACTTC	CASSASGTPSYEQYF
NA	NA	TRBV6-5	TRBJ1-2	TGTGCCAGCAGTAGCCGACTACAGCGGGGCTACACCTTC	CASSSRLQRGYTF
many	NA	TRBV6-4	TRBJ2-3	TGTGCCAGCAGTGACTCTGGCGGGGCGGCAGATACGCAGTATTTT	CASSDSGGAADTQYF
NA	TRBD2	TRBV14	TRBJ2-1	TGTGCCAGCAGCCAAGTGGGGCGGGGGGAAGCCCCGTTCTTC	CASSQVGRGEAPFF